The T cell receptor (beta chain) under discussion was sequenced for a study of blood T cell repertoires in COVID-19. Study as a whole: The cDNA or gDNA used as material had been derived from T cells, B-cell-depleted T cells, or PBMCs.

Per germline, CDR1 MDHEN and CDR2 SYDVKM. This CDR3 contains 14 residues. Trimming took off 3 bases at V and 5 bases at J, with 11 bases between the two ends. Individuals aged roughly 18 to 100 years were recruited from about two dozen US areas. Original analysis: Reference gene primer amplification yielded estimated nucleated cell counts. Sequencing was performed with immunoSEQ multiplex PCR; in TCRdb, only in-frame clones are kept and a portion is missing. For V, J and clone size, that table is used; D and trimming come from the DNA. This sample carries more than 250,000 clones, approximately 88% of them seen once, and the ten largest clones take around 1.2%.

The sample comprised PBMCs or T cells enriched from blood (not recorded which). V and J are TRBV28 and TRBJ1-5; D may be TRBD1 (5 bases). The clonotype was recovered from a woman between 40 and 50 years old with acute COVID-19. The CDR3 is CASSLGLRDQPQHF. The CDR3, as DNA: TGTGCCAGCAGTTTGGGTCTCAGGGATCAGCCCCAGCATTTT.